This TCR beta chain was sequenced for a study of blood T cell repertoires in COVID-19. Study summary: T cells, B-cell-depleted T cells, or PBMCs provided the cDNA or gDNA that served as material.

Profiling relied on immunoSEQ multiplex PCR, and the TCRdb table lists in-frame clones only, not all of them. The sample has some 100,000 clones, around nine tenths seen once. There are 15 residues in the CDR3. The germline V gene has CDR1 SEHNR and CDR2 FQNEAQ (reference sequence). Losses at the gene ends were 3 bases for V and 6 bases for J; bases not matched to a gene: 7. The V and J genes are TRBV7-9 and TRBJ2-1; 8 nucleotides match TRBD2. This receptor was taken from a man between 45 and 60 years old with acute or convalescent COVID-19. Sequenced material: peripheral blood. CDR3 nucleotide sequence: TGTGCCAGCAGCTTGCAGCGGGAGAGGCGCAATGAGCAGTTCTTC. This gives the protein CASSLQRERRNEQFF.